The 13 T cell receptor beta chains below come from one sample, sequenced in a study of T cell repertoires in cytomegalovirus infection. TCRdb used MiXCR to reprocess the reads, holding one entry per CDR3 protein. The sample contains 210,000 or so distinct CDR3 sequences, 6.5% of which appear only once. Material: PBMCs. These TCRs come from a human donor in good health (CMV status not recorded). Some clones in this sample may be carry-over from other donors' samples.

This clonotype was recorded many times. The chain links TRBV20-1 to TRBJ1-2; unclear D gene. The CDR3 has 13 amino acids. Per germline, CDR1 DFQATT and CDR2 SNEGSKA (reference sequence). V was trimmed by 6 bases and J by 0 bases, leaving 11 bases between them. DNA for the CDR3: TGCAGTGCCGATAAGCGCGCTAACTATGGCTACACCTTC. Translation: CSADKRANYGYTF.

This clonotype appeared a few times. The CDR3 here is CASSLDPLAGANEQFF. CDR3 nucleotide sequence: TGTGCCAGCAGTTTAGACCCACTAGCGGGGGCCAATGAGCAGTTCTTC. J is TRBJ2-1 and V is TRBV27, with 11 bases identical to TRBD2. Germline V gene lookup returns CDR1 MNHEY and CDR2 SMNVEV (reference sequence). This CDR3 has 16 amino acids. V lost 2 bases and J lost 6; bases outside the gene matches: 6.

At least ten counts were recorded for this clonotype. The gene calls are TRBV2 and TRBJ2-1; D tentatively reads TRBD1 or TRBD2 (5 bases each). Between the trimmed V and J ends, which lost 3 bases and 6 bases, there was a span of 15 bases. The CDR3 sequence is 15 residues long. Germline V CDR1 and CDR2: SNHLY, FYNNEI. The chain's CDR3 is CASSESGTLFNEQFF. DNA of the CDR3: TGTGCCAGCAGTGAGTCAGGGACCTTGTTCAATGAGCAGTTCTTC.

This clonotype was seen more than once but under ten times. The chain links TRBV29-1 to TRBJ1-2, with TRBD1 identical over 7 bases. Trimming at V came to 1 base and at J to 8 bases, leaving 4 bases not matched to a gene. The germline CDR1 and CDR2 sequences are SQVTM and ANQGSEA. The CDR3 has 12 residues. The CDR3 sequence: CSVEGQGGGYTF. The DNA of the CDR3 is TGCAGCGTTGAAGGACAGGGAGGGGGCTACACCTTC.

This clonotype was seen repeatedly, ten times or more. The chain links TRBV19 to TRBJ2-2; D gene unclear. The CDR3 spans 14 residues. Germline CDR1 reads LNHDA; CDR2 reads SQIVND (reference sequence). V shed 3 bases and J shed 2 bases, with 7 bases lying between them. This CDR3 is CASSISPNTGELFF. Here the CDR3 DNA reads TGTGCCAGTAGTATTTCACCTAACACCGGGGAGCTGTTTTTT.

In its sample, this clonotype was seen many times. The CDR3 DNA sequence: TGTGCCATCAGTCGGACTAGCGATGAGCAGTTCTTC. Translated: CAISRTSDEQFF. The chain carries TRBV10-3 and TRBJ2-1; 9 bases are shared with TRBD2. Germline V gives CDR1 ENHRY, CDR2 SYGVKD. The CDR3 length is 12 residues. Trimming removed 5 bases from V and 8 bases from J; junction bases left unmatched: 1.

This clonotype was seen at least ten times. The genes are TRBV19 and TRBJ2-3; maybe TRBD1 (6 bases). Trimming removed 6 bases at V and 0 bases at J, with 13 bases between. The CDR3 loop spans 15 amino acids. Per the germline V gene, CDR1 is LNHDA and CDR2 is SQIVND (reference sequence). CDR3 protein: CASSSRQESTDTQYF. Written as DNA, the CDR3 is TGTGCCAGTAGCAGCCGACAGGAGAGCACAGATACGCAGTATTTT.

The table lists this clonotype with many counts. CDR3: CSASLQSGTPLHF. In nucleotides, the CDR3 is TGCAGTGCTAGTCTGCAGAGTGGAACACCCCTCCACTTT. This rearrangement joins TRBV20-1 to TRBJ1-6; no clear D gene. The V end lost 3 bases, the J end lost 11 bases, and 14 bases lay between the germline ends. The CDR3 is 13 residues long. CDR1 and CDR2 from the germline V gene are DFQATT and SNEGSKA (reference sequence).

At least ten counts were recorded for this clonotype. The chain has TRBV14 and TRBJ2-1; D gene unclear. Between the trimmed V and J ends, which lost 4 bases and 4 bases, there was a span of 5 bases. The CDR3 runs 12 residues. Germline V lookup: CDR1 SGHDN, CDR2 FVKESK. CDR3 loop: CASSRQYNEQFF. The CDR3 DNA sequence: TGTGCCAGCAGCCGCCAGTACAATGAGCAGTTCTTC. The full variable domain, its missing parts supplied by reference TRBV14 and TRBJ2-1, is EAGVTQFPSHSVIEKGQTVTLRCDPISGHDNLYWYRRVMGKEIKFLLHFVKESKQDESGMPNNRFLAERTGGTYSTLKVQPAELEDSGVYFCASSRQYNEQFFGPGTRLTVL.

This clonotype was counted many times. The rearrangement links TRBV2 to TRBJ2-7; 9 bases are a match to TRBD1. The CDR3 is 15 amino acids. V lost 3 bases and J lost 4; bases outside the gene matches: 7. CDR1 is SNHLY and CDR2 is FYNNEI in the germline V gene. The DNA of the CDR3 is TGTGCCAGCAGTGATACCGGGACAGGGATTTACGAGCAGTACTTC. This codes for CASSDTGTGIYEQYF.

This clonotype appeared many times. The chain is built from TRBV7-2 and TRBJ2-7; 7 positions match TRBD1. Per the germline V gene, CDR1 is SGHTA and CDR2 is FQGNSA. This CDR3 comprises 17 residues. Unmatched junction bases numbered 16, after V lost 2 bases and J lost 6 bases. The CDR3 nucleotides are TGTGCCAGCAGCTTATCTGCCGGGACAGTGGTTGGATCCGAGCAGTACTTC. It encodes CASSLSAGTVVGSEQYF.

Many counts were recorded for this clonotype. V gene TRBV6-6 combines with J gene TRBJ2-5; D might be TRBD2 (6 bases). V was clipped by 0 bases and J by 4 bases, with 9 bases between them. CDR3 size: 14 residues. Germline lookup yields CDR1 MNHNY and CDR2 SVGAGI (reference sequence). CDR3 residues: CASSYSTRGETQYF. Here the CDR3 DNA reads TGTGCCAGCAGTTACTCGACTAGAGGAGAGACCCAGTACTTC.

This clonotype was counted ten times or more. J is TRBJ2-1 and V is TRBV7-2; 13 bases fit TRBD2. This CDR3 spans 17 amino acids. Germline V CDR1 and CDR2: SGHTA, FQGNSA. With 4 bases clipped from V and 8 bases from J, the junction kept 11 bases outside the gene matches. CDR3 residues: CASSSTLAGGLGDEQFF. CDR3 DNA: TGTGCCAGCAGCTCGACACTAGCGGGGGGGCTAGGAGATGAGCAGTTCTTC.